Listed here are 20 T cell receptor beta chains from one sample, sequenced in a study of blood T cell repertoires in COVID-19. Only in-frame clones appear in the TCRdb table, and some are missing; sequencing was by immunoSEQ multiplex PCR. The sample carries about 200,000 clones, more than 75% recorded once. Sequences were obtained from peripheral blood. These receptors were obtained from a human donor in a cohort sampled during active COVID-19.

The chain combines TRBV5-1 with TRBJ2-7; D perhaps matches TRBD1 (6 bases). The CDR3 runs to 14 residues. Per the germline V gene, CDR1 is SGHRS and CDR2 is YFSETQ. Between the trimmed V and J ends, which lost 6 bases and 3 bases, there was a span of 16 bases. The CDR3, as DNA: TGCGCCAGCACCCAGACAGGTAATCTCTACGAGCAGTACTTC. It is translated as CASTQTGNLYEQYF.

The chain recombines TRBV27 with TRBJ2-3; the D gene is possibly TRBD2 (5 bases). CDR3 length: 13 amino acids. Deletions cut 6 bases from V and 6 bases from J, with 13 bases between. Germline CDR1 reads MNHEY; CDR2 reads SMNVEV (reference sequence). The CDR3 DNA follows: TGTGCCAGCAGACTAGGAGAGTGGGATACGCAGTATTTT. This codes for CASRLGEWDTQYF.

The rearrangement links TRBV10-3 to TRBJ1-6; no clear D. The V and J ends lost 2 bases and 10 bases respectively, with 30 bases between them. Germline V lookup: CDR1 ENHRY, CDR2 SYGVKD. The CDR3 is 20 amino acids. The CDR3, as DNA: TGTGCCATCAGTGAGCCAGTCGGGAAGGACGGGGTACAAGTGAAGTCACCCCTCCACTTT. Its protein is CAISEPVGKDGVQVKSPLHF.

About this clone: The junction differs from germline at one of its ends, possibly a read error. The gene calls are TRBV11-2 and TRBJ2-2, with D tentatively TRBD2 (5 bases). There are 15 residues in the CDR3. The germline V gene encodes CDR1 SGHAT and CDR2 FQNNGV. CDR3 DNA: TGTGCCAGCAGGTTAGGGCCCGGGGACACCGGGGAGCTGTTTTTT. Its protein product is CASRLGPGDTGELFF.

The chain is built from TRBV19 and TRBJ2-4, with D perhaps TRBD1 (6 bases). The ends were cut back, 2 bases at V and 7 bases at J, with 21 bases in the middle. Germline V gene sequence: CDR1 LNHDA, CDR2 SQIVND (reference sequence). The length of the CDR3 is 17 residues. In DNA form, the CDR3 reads TGTGCCAGTAGTATATCCACAGGGAGCGCTAGAGGGAACATTCAGTACTTC. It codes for CASSISTGSARGNIQYF. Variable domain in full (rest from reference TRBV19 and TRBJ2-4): DGGITQSPKYLFRKEGQNVTLSCEQNLNHDAMYWYRQDPGQGLRLIYYSQIVNDFQKGDIAEGYSVSREKKESFPLTVTSAQKNPTAFYLCASSISTGSARGNIQYFGAGTRLSVL.

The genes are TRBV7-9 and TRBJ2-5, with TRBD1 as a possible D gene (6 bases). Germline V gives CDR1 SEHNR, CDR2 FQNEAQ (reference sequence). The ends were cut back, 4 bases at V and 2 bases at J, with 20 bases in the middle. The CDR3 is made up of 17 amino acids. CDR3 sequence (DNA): TGTGCCAGCAGCTCCCTTAGACCCAACAGGGAGCAAGAGACCCAGTACTTC. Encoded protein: CASSSLRPNREQETQYF.

This chain's CDR3 is CASRLAGGLVDTQYF. The CDR3 bases are TGTGCCAGCAGGCTAGCGGGAGGGCTAGTAGATACGCAGTATTTT. The gene calls are TRBV28 and TRBJ2-3; 12 bases match TRBD2. This CDR3 region has 15 residues. V trimming: 6 bases; J trimming: 5 bases; junction bases outside the gene matches: 6. Germline loops: CDR1 MDHEN, CDR2 SYDVKM. Filled out from reference TRBV28 and TRBJ2-3, the complete variable domain reads DVKVTQSSRYLVKRTGEKVFLECVQDMDHENMFWYRQDPGLGLRLIYFSYDVKMKEKGDIPEGYSVSREKKERFSLILESASTNQTSMYLCASRLAGGLVDTQYFGPGTRLTVL.

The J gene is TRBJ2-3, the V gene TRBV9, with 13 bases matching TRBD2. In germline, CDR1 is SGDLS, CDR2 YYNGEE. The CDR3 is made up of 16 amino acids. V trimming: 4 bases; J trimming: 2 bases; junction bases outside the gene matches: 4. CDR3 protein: CASSRGLAGNTDTQYF. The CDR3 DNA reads TGTGCCAGCAGCCGGGGACTAGCGGGAAACACAGATACGCAGTATTTT. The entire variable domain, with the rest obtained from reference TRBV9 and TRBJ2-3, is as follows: DSGVTQTPKHLITATGQRVTLRCSPRSGDLSVYWYQQSLDQGLQFLIQYYNGEERAKGNILERFSAQQFPDLHSELNLSSLELGDSALYFCASSRGLAGNTDTQYFGPGTRLTVL.

DNA for the CDR3: TGTGCCAGCAGTGATTTAGGACAGGGGACTGAAGCTTTCTTT. Protein product: CASSDLGQGTEAFF. V and J are TRBV25-1 and TRBJ1-1; 9 bases line up with TRBD1. CDR3 length equals 14 residues. Germline values: CDR1 MGHDK, CDR2 SYGVNS. Germline trimming cut 3 bases from V and 5 bases from J; bases unmatched to any gene: 4.

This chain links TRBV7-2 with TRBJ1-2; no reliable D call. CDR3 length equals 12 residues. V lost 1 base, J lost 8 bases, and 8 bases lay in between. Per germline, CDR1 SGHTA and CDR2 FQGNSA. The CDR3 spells CASSLGRLGYTF. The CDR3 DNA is TGTGCCAGCAGCTTAGGTAGATTAGGCTACACCTTC.

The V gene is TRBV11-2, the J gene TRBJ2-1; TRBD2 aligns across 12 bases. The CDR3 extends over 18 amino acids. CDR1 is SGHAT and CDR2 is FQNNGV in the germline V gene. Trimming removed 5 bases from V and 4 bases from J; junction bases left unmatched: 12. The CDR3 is CASSPTSGRPGGYNEQFF. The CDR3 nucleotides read TGTGCCAGCAGCCCCACTAGCGGGAGGCCGGGAGGGTACAATGAGCAGTTCTTC.

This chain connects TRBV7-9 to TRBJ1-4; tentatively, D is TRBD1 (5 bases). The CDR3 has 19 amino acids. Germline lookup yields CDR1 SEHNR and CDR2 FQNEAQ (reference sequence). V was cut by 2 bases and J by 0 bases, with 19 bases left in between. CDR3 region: CASSLRSSGRESTNEKLFF. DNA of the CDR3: TGTGCCAGCAGCTTAAGATCTAGTGGCAGGGAATCAACTAATGAAAAACTGTTTTTT.

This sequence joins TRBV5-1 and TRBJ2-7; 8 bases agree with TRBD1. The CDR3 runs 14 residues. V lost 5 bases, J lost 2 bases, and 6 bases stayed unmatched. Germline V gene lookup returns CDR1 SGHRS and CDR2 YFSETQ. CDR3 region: CASSTGTGPYEQYF. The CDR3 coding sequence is TGCGCCAGCAGTACAGGGACAGGCCCCTACGAGCAGTACTTC.

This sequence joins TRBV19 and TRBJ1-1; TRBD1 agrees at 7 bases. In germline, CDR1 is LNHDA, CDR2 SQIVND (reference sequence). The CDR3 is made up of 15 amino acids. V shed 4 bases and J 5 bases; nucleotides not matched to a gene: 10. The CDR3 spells CASSNNRGVGTEAFF. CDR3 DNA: TGTGCCAGTAGTAACAACAGGGGAGTTGGGACTGAAGCTTTCTTT.

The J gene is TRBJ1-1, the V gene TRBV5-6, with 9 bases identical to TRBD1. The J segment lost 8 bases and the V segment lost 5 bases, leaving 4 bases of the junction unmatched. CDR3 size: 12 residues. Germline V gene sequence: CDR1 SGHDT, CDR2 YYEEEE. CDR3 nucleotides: TGTGCCAGCAGGTATGACAGGGGGGAAGCTTTCTTT. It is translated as CASRYDRGEAFF.

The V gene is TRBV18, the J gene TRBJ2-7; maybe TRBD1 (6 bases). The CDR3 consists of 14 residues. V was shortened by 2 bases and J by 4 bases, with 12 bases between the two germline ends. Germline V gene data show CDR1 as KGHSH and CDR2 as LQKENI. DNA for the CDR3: TGTGCCAGCTCACCAATGGACAGCTCTTACGAGCAGTACTTC. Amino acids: CASSPMDSSYEQYF.

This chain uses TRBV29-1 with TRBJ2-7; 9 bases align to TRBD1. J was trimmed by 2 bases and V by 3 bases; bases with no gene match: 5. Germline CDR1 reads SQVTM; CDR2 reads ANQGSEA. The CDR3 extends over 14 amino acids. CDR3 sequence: CSVDFGTGTYEQYF. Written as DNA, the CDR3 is TGCAGCGTTGACTTTGGGACAGGGACCTACGAGCAGTACTTC.

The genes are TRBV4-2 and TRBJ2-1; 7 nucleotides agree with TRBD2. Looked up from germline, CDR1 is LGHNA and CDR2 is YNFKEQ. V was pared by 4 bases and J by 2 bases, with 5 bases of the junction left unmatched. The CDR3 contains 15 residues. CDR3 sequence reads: CASSPERGTYNEQFF. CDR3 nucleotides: TGTGCCAGCAGCCCTGAGCGGGGAACCTACAATGAGCAGTTCTTC.

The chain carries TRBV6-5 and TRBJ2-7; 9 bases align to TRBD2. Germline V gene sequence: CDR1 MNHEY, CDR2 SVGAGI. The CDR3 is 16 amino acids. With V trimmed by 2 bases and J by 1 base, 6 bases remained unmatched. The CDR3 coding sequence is TGTGCCAGCAGTTACACCCGCGGGGGGGTATCCTACGAGCAGTACTTC. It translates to CASSYTRGGVSYEQYF.

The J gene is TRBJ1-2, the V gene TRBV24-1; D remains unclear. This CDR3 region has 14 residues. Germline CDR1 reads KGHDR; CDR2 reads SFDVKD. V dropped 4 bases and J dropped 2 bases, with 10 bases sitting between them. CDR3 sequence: CATSDLTLNYGYTF. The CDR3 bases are TGTGCCACCAGTGACCTGACACTGAACTATGGCTACACCTTC.